This is a list of T cell receptor beta chains from one sample in a study of monozygotic twins with cystic fibrosis. TCRdb keeps only in-frame clones here, not all; method: immunoSEQ multiplex PCR. The sample comprises over 30,000 clones, 80% to 95% of which are singletons, and 0.19% rests with the top ten. Sequencing input: blood. Receptors originate from a boy younger than 10 with cystic fibrosis. Both conserved end residues are trimmed from each CDR3. Expanded clones get a size class; other rows say once, few or many, or leave the size out.

cdr3_length clone_size v_call cdr3_aa
12 - TRBV6-1 ASRGGWGTGELF
13 - TRBV5-1 ASSLRDRGRETQY
15 - TRBV7-9 ASSLETRMMDSGELF
14 - TRBV6-6 ASISGRTATNEKLF
14 - TRBV2 ASSVRGGGINNEQF
12 - TRBV27 ASTGGMNTGELF
12 once TRBV5-1 ASSLAGDTGELF
12 - TRBV18 ASSYGQGEQPQH
13 - TRBV11-3 ASSLVGSLPSPLH
12 - TRBV9 ASSDTGDQETQY
13 - TRBV27 ASSLLRGQGYEQY
13 - TRBV4-3 ASSQDRGGSYGYT
13 once TRBV6-6 ASNPVRRPQETQY
12 - TRBV5-1 ASSDRRNTGELF
11 - TRBV10-3 AIRAEFNYGYT
11 - TRBV27 ASSSSLSYEQY
15 - TRBV18 ASSQDGTPNVGEKLF
14 - TRBV6-5 ASSYAVIATYNEQF
11 - TRBV9 ASSVLGGTEAF
13 - TRBV18 ASSAEGRGETEAF
13 - TRBV5-1 ASSLEAVMNTEAF
11 once TRBV9 ASSLPGYNEQF
13 - TRBV7-9 ASSQPPTRNTEAF
13 - TRBV6-6 ASSAQGAGANVLT
13 - TRBV9 ASSATGGLNTEAF
15 - TRBV2 ASSVADPSSYNSPLH
13 - TRBV6-5 ASSPSVQGQSAQH
12 once TRBV7-9 ASSLALSNYGYT
13 - TRBV5-1 ASSPAGTGNQPQH
13 once TRBV5-1 ASSSGLAAYNEQF
12 - TRBV25-1 ASSDPGLNYGYT
14 - TRBV6-6 ASSYHFSGLRNEQF
8 - TRBV2 ASEGTEAF
13 - TRBV5-1 ASSLAMDSSYEQY
11 once TRBV27 ASSFKVDYGYT
14 - TRBV5-6 ASSLVGDTGNYGYT
14 - TRBV21-1 ASCFPRGVNNTEAF
14 - TRBV10-2 ASSAQAQRLYNEQF
8 - TRBV11-2 ASKAETQY
11 - TRBV10-2 ASRTGENYEQY
12 - TRBV27 ASSPGTASWGYT
11 - TRBV5-1 ASSLDIRETQY
12 - TRBV7-6 ASSLEFGGGGYT
13 - TRBV19 ASSIVPGVEVEQY
14 - TRBV7-2 ASSPRPGQGGHEQF
13 - TRBV7-9 ASSLVEAGTDTQY
12 once TRBV6-1 ASRPPGGNEKLF
17 - TRBV11-2 ASSLHEGSGALWANVLT
17 - TRBV14 ASSPVRGREVSTAYGYT